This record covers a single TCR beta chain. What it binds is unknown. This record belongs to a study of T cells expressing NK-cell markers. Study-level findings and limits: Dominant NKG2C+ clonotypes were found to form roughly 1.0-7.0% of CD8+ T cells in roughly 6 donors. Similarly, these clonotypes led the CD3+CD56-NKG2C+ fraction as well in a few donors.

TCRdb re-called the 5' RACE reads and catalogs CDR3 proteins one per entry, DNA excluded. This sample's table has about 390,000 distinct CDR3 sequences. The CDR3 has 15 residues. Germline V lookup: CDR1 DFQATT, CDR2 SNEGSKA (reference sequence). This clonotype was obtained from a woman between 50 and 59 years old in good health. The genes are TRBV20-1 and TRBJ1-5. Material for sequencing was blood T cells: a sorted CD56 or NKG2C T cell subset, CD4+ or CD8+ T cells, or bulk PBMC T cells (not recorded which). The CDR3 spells CSVRDKDRRAQPQHF.